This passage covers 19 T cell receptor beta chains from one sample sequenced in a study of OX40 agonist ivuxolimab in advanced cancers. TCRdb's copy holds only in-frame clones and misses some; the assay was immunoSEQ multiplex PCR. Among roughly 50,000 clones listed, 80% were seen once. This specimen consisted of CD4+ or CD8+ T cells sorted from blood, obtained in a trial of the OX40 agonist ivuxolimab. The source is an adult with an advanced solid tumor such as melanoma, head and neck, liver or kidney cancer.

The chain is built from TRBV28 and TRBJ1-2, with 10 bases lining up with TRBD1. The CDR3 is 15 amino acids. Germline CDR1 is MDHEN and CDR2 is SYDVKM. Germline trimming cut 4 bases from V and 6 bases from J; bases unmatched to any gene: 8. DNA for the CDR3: TGTGCCAGCAGTTCTCCGGGACAGGGGCCTGATGGCTACACCTTC. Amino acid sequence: CASSSPGQGPDGYTF.

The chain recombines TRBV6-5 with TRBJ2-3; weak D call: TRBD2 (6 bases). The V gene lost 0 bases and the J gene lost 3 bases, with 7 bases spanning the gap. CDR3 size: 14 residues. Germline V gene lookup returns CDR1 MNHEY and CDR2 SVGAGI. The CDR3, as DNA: TGTGCCAGCAGTTACTCGGGGGGAACAGATACGCAGTATTTT. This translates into CASSYSGGTDTQYF.

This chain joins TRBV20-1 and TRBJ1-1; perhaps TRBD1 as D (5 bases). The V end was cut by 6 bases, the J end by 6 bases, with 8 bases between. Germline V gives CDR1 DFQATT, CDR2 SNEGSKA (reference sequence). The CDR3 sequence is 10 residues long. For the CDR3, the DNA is TGCAGTGCCATGGGGGCTGAAGCTTTCTTT. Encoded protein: CSAMGAEAFF.

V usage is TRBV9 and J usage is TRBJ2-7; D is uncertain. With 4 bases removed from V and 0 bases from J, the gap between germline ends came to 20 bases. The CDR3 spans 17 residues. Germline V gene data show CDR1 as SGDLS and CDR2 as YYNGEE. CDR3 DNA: TGTGCCAGCAGCCCCCGCGACACCACCTATTACTCCTACGAGCAGTACTTC. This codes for CASSPRDTTYYSYEQYF.

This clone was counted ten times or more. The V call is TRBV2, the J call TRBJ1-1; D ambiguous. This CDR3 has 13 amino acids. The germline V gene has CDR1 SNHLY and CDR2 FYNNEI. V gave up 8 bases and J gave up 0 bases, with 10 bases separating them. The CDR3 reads CASLRSLNTEAFF. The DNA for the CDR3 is TGTGCCAGCCTCAGATCGTTGAACACTGAAGCTTTCTTT.

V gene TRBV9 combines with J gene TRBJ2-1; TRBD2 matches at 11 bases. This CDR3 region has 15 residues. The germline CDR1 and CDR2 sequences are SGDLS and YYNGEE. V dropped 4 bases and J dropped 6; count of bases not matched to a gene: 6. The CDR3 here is CASSLGLAASNEQFF. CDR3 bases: TGTGCCAGCAGCTTGGGACTAGCGGCCTCCAATGAGCAGTTCTTC.

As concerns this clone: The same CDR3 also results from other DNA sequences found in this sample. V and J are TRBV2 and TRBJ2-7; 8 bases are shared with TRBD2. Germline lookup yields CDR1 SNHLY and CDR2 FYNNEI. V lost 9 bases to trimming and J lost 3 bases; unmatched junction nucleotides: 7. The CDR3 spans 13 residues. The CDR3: CARGRGAGYEQYF. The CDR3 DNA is TGTGCCAGGGGGCGGGGGGCCGGCTACGAGCAGTACTTC.

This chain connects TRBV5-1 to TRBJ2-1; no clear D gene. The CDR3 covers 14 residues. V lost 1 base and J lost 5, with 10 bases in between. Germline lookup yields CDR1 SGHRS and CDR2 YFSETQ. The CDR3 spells CASSLMSEDNEQFF. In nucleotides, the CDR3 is TGCGCCAGCAGCTTGATGTCCGAGGACAATGAGCAGTTCTTC.

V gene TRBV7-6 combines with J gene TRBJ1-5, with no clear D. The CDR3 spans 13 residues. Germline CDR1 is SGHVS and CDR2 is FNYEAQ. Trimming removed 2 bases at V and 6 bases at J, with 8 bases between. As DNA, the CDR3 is TGTGCCAGCAGCTTATTCCCTCGTCAGCCCCAGCATTTT. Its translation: CASSLFPRQPQHF.

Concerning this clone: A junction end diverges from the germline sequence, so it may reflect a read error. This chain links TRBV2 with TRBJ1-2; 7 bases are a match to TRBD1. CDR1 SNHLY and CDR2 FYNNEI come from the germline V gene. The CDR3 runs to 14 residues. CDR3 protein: CASSEALWGTVINF. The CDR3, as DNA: TGTGCCAGCAGTGAAGCGCTCTGGGGGACAGTCATCAACTTC.

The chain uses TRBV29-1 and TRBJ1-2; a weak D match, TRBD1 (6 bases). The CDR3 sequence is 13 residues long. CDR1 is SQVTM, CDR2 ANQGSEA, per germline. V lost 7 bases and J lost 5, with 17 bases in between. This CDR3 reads CSAGAGPTYGYTF. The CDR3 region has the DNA TGCAGCGCGGGGGCAGGGCCGACTTATGGCTACACCTTC.

CDR3 DNA sequence: TGTGCCATCTCGAGAGGGGTAGCAGAGACCCAGTACTTC. Translating gives CAISRGVAETQYF. This rearrangement joins TRBV7-2 to TRBJ2-5; D may match TRBD1 or TRBD2 (5 bases each). Germline CDR1 and CDR2: SGHTA and FQGNSA. The CDR3 sequence is 13 residues long. The V end lost 10 bases, the J end lost 4 bases, and 16 bases lay between the germline ends. The whole variable domain, filled in from reference TRBV7-2 and TRBJ2-5, reads GAGVSQSPSNKVTEKGKDVELRCDPISGHTALYWYRQSLGQGLEFLIYFQGNSAPDKSGLPSDRFSAERTGGSVSTLTIQRTQQEDSAVYLCAISRGVAETQYFGPGTRLLVL.

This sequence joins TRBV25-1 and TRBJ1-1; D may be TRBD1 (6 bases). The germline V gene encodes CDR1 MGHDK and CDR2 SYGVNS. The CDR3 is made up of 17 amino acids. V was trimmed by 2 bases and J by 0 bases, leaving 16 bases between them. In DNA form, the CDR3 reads TGTGCCAGCAGTGAAGGGGGGGCAGGGGTCATGAACACTGAAGCTTTCTTT. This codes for CASSEGGAGVMNTEAFF.

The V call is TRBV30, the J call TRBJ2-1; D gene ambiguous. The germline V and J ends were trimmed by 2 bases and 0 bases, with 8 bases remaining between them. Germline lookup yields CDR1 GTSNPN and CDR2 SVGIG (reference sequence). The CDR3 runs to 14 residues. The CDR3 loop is CAWSMHNSYNEQFF. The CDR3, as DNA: TGTGCCTGGAGTATGCATAACTCCTACAATGAGCAGTTCTTC. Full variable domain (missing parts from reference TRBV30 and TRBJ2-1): SQTIHQWPATLVQPVGSPLSLECTVEGTSNPNLYWYRQAAGRGLQLLFYSVGIGQISSEVPQNLSASRPQDRQFILSSKKLLLSDSGFYLCAWSMHNSYNEQFFGPGTRLTVL.

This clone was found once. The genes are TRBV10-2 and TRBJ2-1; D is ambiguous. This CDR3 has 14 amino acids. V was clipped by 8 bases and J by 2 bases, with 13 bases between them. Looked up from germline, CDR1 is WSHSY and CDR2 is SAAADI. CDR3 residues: CASRRRSTYNEQFF. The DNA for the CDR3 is TGCGCCAGCCGTCGCCGATCGACCTACAATGAGCAGTTCTTC.

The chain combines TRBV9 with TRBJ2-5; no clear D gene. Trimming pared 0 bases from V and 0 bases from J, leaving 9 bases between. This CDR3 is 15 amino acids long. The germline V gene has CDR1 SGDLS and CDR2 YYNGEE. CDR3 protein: CASSVVVGYQETQYF. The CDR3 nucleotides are TGTGCCAGCAGCGTAGTCGTAGGGTACCAAGAGACCCAGTACTTC. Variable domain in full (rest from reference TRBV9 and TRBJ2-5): DSGVTQTPKHLITATGQRVTLRCSPRSGDLSVYWYQQSLDQGLQFLIQYYNGEERAKGNILERFSAQQFPDLHSELNLSSLELGDSALYFCASSVVVGYQETQYFGPGTRLLVL.

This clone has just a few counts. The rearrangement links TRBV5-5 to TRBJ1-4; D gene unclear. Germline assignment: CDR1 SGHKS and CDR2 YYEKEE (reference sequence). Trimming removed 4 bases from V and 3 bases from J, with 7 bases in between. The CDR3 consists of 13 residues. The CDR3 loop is CASSRVANEKLFF. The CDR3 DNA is TGTGCCAGCAGCCGGGTGGCTAATGAAAAACTGTTTTTT.

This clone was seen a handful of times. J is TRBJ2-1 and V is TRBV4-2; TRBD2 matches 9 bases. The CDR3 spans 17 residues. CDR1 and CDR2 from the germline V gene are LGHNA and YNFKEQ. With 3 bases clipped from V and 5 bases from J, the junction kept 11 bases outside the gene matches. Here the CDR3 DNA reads TGTGCCAGCAGCCAGATGATAGCGGGAGCGCGCGACAATGAGCAGTTCTTC. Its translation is CASSQMIAGARDNEQFF.

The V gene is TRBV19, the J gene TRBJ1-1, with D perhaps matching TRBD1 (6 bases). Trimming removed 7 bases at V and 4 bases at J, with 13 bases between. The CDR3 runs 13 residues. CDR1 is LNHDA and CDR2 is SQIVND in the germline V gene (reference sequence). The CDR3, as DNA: TGTGCCAGTACCAGGGGTCGCGGCACTGAAGCTTTCTTT. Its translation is CASTRGRGTEAFF. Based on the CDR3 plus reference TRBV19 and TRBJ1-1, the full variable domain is DGGITQSPKYLFRKEGQNVTLSCEQNLNHDAMYWYRQDPGQGLRLIYYSQIVNDFQKGDIAEGYSVSREKKESFPLTVTSAQKNPTAFYLCASTRGRGTEAFFGQGTRLTVV.